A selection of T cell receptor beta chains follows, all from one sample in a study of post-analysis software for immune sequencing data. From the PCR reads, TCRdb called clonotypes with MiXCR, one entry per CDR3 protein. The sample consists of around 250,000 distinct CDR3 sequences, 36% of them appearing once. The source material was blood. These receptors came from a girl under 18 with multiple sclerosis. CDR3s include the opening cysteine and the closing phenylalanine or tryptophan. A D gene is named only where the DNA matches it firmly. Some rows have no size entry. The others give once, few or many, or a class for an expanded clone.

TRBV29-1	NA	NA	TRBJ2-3	TGCAGCGTTGAAGGCCCAGGCAGCACAGATACGCAGTATTTT	CSVEGPGSTDTQYF
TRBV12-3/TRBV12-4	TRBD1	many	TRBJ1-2	TGTGCCAGCAGGACACAGGGGGCGCGAGGTGGCTACACCTTC	CASRTQGARGGYTF
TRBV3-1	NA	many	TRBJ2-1	TGTGCCAGCAGCCCTGACGCCGGGGGCAATGAGCAGTTCTTC	CASSPDAGGNEQFF
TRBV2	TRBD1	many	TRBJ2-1	TGTGCCAGCAGTGGACAGGGGCCTACGAGCTCCTACAATGAGCAGTTCTTC	CASSGQGPTSSYNEQFF
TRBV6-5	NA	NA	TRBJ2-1	TGTGCCAGCAGGAACAGCGGAACCTACAATGAGCAGTTCTTC	CASRNSGTYNEQFF
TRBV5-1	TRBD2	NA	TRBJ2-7	TGCGCCAGCAGCTTGGCACTAGCGGGAGGCCTCCTCCCGGAGCAGTACTTC	CASSLALAGGLLPEQYF
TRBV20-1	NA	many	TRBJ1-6	TGCAGTGCTAGAGATTTGTCTGGGAGCTCCTATAATTCACCCCTCCACTTT	CSARDLSGSSYNSPLHF
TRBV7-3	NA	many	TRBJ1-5	TGTGCCAGCAGCCCAGGGCGCAATCAGCCCCAGCATTTT	CASSPGRNQPQHF
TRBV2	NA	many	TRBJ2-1	TGTGCCAGCACCTTGAGGTGGGGGGGCCGCTACAATGAGCAGTTCTTC	CASTLRWGGRYNEQFF
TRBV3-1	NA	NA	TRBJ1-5	TGTGCCAGCAGCCCTTGGGGGGGGATAAAGAATCAGCCCCAGCATTTT	CASSPWGGIKNQPQHF
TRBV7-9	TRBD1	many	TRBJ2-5	TGTGCCAGCAGCTTAGGGGGGACAGGGGCGGAGACCCAGTACTTC	CASSLGGTGAETQYF
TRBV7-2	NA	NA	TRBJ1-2	TGTGCCAGCAGCTTAATTGAGGGCTCCTATGGCTACACCTTC	CASSLIEGSYGYTF
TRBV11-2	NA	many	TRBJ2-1	TGTGCCAGCAGCGTTACCTATGAGCAGTTCTTC	CASSVTYEQFF
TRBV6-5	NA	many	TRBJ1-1	TGTGCCAGCAGTTACTCGAAGGGGAGACTGAACACTGAAGCTTTCTTT	CASSYSKGRLNTEAFF
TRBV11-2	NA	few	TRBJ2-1	TGTGCCAGCAGCTTAGTAATGGCTGGCCCTTACGATGAGCAGTTCTTC	CASSLVMAGPYDEQFF
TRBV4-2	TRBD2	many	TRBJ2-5	TGTGCCAGCAGCCAAGTTACGGGAGGACGCCAAGAGACCCAGTACTTC	CASSQVTGGRQETQYF
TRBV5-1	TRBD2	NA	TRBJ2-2	TGCGCCAGCAGCTTGTCGTCTAGCGGCCACACCGGGGAGCTGTTTTTT	CASSLSSSGHTGELFF